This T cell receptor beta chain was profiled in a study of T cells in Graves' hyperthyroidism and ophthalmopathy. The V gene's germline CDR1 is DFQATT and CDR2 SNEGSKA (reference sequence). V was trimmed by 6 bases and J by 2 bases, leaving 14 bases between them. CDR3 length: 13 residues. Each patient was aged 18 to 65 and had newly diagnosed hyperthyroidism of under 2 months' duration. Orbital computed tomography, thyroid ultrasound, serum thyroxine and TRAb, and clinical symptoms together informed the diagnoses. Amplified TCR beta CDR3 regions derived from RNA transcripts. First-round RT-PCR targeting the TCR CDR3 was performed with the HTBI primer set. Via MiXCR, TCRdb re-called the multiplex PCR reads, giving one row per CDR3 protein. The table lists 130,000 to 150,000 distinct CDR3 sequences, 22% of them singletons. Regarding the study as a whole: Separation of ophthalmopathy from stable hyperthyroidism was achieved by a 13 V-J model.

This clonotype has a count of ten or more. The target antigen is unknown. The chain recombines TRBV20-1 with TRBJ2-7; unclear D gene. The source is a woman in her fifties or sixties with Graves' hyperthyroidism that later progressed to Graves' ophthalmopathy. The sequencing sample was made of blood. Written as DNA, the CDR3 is TGCAGTGCCCGAGACTTCCCGGCCTACGAGCAGTACTTC. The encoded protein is CSARDFPAYEQYF.